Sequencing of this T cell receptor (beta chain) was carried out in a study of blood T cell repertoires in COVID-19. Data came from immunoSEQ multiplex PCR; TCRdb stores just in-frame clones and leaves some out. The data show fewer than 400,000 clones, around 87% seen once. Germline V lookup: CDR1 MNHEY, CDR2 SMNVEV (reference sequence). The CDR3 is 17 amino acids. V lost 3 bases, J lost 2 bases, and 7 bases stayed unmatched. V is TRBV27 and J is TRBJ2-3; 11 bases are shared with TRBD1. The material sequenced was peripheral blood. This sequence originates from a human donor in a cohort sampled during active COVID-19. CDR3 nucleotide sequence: TGTGCCAGCAGTTTCCTAGGACAGGGGGCCCACACAGATACGCAGTATTTT. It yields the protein CASSFLGQGAHTDTQYF.